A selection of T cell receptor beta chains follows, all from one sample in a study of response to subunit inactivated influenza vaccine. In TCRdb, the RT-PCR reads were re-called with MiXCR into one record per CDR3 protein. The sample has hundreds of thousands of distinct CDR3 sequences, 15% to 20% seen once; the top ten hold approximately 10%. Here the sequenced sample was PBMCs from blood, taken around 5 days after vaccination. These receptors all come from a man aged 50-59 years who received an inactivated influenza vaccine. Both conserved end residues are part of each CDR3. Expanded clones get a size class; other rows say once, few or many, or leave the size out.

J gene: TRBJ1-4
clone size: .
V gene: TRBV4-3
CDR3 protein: CASSQAHRVTNEKLFF

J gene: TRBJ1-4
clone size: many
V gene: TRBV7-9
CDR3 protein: CASSLAGREKLFF

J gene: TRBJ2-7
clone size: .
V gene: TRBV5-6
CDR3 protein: CASRKRDRDHEQYF

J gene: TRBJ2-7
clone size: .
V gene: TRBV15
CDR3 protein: CATSRDRRQGVFEQYF

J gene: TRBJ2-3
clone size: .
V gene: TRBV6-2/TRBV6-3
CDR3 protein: CASSYDPSAQYF

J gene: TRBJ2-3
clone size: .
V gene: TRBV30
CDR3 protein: CAWSAGSRARTDTQYF

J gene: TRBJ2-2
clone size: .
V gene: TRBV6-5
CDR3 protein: CASSYLSGSRTGELFF

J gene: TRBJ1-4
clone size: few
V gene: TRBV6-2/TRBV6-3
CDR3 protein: CASSQRMAREKLFF

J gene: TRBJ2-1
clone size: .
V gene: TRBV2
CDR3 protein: CASRGTGGGEQFF

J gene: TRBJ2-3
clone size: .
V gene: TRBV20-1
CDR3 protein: CSAATMDPAADTQYF

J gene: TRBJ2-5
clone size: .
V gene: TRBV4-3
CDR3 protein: CASSQRYKETQYF

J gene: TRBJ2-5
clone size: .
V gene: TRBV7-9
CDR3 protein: CASRASGGADGETQYF

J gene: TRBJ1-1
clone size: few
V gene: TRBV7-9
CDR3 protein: CASSRAGTGKNTEAFF

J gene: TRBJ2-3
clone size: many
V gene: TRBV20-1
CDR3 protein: CSARDASPAGTDTQYF

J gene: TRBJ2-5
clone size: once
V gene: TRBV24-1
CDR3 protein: CATSDLQLGAGGETQYF

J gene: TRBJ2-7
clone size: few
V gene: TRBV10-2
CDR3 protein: CASRLSGGTGGYEQYF

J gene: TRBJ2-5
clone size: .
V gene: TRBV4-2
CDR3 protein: CASRQGTEQETQYF

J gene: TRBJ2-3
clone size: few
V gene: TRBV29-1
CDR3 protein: CSVEMARGWSADTQYF

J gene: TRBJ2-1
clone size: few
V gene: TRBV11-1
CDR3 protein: CASSLVPLADTSYNEQFF

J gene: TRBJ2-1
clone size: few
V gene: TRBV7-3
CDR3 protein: CASSSNSVGRLKSEQFF

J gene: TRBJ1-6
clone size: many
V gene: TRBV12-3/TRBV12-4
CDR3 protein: CASSPTGYYNSPLHF

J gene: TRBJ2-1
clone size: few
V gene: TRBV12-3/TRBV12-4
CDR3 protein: CASSSSSAGGPYNEQFF

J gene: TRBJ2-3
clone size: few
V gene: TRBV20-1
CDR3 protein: CSARDRDYSNTQYF

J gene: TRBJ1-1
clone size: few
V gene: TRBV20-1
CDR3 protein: CSAADSYTEAFF

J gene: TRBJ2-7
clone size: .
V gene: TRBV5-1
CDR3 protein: CASSFSSGRATYEQYF

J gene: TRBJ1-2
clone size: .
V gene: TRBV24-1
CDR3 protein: CATSDRRTGDGYTF

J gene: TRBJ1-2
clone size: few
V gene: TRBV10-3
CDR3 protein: CAAFTGGSYGYTF

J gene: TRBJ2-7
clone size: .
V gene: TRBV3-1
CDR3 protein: CASSQGDLPGYEQYF

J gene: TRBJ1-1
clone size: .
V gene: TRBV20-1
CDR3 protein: CSARGVTTSTEAFF